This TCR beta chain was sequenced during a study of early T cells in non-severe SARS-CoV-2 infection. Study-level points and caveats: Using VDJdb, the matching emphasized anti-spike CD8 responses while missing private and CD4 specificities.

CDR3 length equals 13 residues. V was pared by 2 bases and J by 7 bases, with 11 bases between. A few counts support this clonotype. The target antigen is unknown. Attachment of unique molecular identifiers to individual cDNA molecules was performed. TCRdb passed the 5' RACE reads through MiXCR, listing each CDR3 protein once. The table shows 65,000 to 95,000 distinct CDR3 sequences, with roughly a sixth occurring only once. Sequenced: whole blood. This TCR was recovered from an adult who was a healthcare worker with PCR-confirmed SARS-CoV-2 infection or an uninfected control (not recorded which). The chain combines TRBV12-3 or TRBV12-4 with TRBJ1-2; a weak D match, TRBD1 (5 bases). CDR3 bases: TGTGCCAGCAGTTTATTGCCCGGGGCTGGCTACACCTTC. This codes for CASSLLPGAGYTF.